Listed below are T cell receptor beta chains from one sample, sequenced in a study of blood T cells in healthy people across ages. TCRdb recomputed calls from the 5' RACE reads with MiXCR, one row per CDR3 protein. The sample lists over 1,500,000 distinct CDR3 sequences, 39% seen once, with about 21% in the top ten. Sequenced material: blood. These receptors came from a human donor in good health. Each CDR3 is given without its conserved first and last residue. The D gene is left open where the match is weak. For some rows the clone size is stated as once, few or many, or as a class when expanded; others skip it.

v_call | d_call | clone_size | cdr3_aa
TRBV28 | TRBD1 | . | ASSPDRGPTSYEQY
TRBV21-1 | . | few | ASSKRSSTTGNTEAF
TRBV10-3 | TRBD1 | few | ATKDGTGGVVYGYT
TRBV20-1 | TRBD1 | . | SARGQGLGAF
TRBV29-1 | TRBD1 | . | SALGQGGFDEKLF
TRBV4-1 | TRBD2 | few | ASSRLEASGYEQY
TRBV6-2/TRBV6-3 | . | few | ASSYGFGGQSAYEQY
TRBV6-2/TRBV6-3 | . | . | ASRGDGQPQH
TRBV7-9 | . | few | ASSFQGPTGELF
TRBV29-1 | . | . | SVTKDGSHEKRF
TRBV7-2 | . | . | ASSSRAHGGYT
TRBV7-2 | . | . | ASSPYVDQPQH
TRBV11-3 | . | . | ASSLGGILNTEAF
TRBV7-9 | . | . | VSSSTTANSYNEQF
TRBV5-1 | TRBD2 | few | ASSLERGDYEQY
TRBV7-3 | . | once | VSSLGGTGTQY
TRBV11-2 | . | . | ASSLKRSLNEQF
TRBV7-6 | TRBD1 | . | ASSTDRNSYKQY
TRBV6-6 | . | . | ASSARAVEEKLF
TRBV7-2 | TRBD2 | few | ASSLASGGGQY
TRBV10-3 | TRBD1 | few | AISRDRVNTEAF
TRBV10-3 | . | few | AISQRITYYEQY
TRBV4-3 | . | few | ASSQSTGTNNEQF
TRBV5-1 | . | few | ASSLANAYNEQF
TRBV10-3 | . | few | AIRGLLAYEQY
TRBV10-3 | . | . | AIRGGISSGNTIY
TRBV24-1 | . | . | ATQGNSNQPQH
TRBV15 | . | many | ATSRDGGPYEQY
TRBV7-9 | . | . | ASSSPENRVYNEQF
TRBV7-2 | . | few | ASSLDLVSGMGEKLF
TRBV7-2 | TRBD2 | few | ASSPRWGGLAGEQF
TRBV7-2 | . | many | ASSLYQETQY
TRBV11-2 | . | . | ASSLEGAGYIQY
TRBV20-1 | . | . | SASPPGRLQETQY
TRBV7-9 | . | few | ASSATDSQPQH
TRBV5-6 | . | . | ASSYFAGTGELF
TRBV3-1 | TRBD2 | . | ASSQDRGGGFSTDTQY
TRBV15 | . | . | ATSRDQGSEKLF
TRBV7-8 | TRBD2 | few | ASSLARTRGTQY
TRBV21-1 | . | few | ASRPGQTRAYGYT
TRBV7-2 | . | . | ASSSSDTYEQC
TRBV12-3/TRBV12-4 | . | . | ASSRLEWTEQF
TRBV7-9 | TRBD1 | . | ASSLRQGATGANVLT